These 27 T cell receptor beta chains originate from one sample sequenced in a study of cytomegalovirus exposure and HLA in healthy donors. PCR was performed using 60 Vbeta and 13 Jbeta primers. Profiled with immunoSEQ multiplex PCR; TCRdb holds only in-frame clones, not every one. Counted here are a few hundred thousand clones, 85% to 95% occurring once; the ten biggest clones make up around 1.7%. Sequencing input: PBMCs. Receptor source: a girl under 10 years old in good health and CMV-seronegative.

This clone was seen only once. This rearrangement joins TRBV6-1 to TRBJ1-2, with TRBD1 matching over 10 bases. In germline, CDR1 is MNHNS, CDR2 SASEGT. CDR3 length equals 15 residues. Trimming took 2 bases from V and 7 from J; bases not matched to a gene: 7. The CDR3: CASSEQTGGKGGYTF. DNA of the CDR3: TGTGCCAGCAGTGAACAGACAGGGGGCAAGGGTGGCTACACCTTC.

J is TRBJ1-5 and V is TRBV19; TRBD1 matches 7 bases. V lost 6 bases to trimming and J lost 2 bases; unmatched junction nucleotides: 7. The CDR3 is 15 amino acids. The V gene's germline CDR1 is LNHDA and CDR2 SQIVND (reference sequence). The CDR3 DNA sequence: TGTGCCAGTAGAGGCACAGGGGTTCGCAATCAGCCCCAGCATTTT. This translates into CASRGTGVRNQPQHF.

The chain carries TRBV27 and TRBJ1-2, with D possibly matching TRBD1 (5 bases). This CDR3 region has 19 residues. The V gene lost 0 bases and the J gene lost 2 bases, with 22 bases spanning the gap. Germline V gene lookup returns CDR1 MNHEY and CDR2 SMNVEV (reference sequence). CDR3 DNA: TGTGCCAGCAGTTTATCGAAAGCGAGGAGGGGCCGCCAAAACTATGGCTACACCTTC. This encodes CASSLSKARRGRQNYGYTF.

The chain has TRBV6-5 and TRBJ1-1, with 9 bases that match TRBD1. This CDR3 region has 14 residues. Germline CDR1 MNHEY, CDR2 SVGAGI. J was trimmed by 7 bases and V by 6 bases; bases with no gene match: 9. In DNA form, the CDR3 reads TGTGCCAGCAGACCAGGGACAGGGTATGGTGAAGCTTTCTTT. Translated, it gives CASRPGTGYGEAFF.

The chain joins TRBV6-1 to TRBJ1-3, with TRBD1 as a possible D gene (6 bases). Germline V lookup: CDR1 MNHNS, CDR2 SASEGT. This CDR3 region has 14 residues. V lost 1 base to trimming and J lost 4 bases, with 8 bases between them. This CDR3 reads CASSEVDRGNTIYF. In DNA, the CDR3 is TGTGCCAGCAGTGAAGTAGACAGGGGAAACACCATATATTTT.

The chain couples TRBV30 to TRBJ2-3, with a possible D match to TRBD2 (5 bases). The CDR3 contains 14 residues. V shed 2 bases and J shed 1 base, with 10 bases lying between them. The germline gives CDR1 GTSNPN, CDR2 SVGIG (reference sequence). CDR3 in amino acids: CAWSRGARTDTQYF. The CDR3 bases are TGTGCCTGGAGTCGGGGAGCTCGCACAGATACGCAGTATTTT.

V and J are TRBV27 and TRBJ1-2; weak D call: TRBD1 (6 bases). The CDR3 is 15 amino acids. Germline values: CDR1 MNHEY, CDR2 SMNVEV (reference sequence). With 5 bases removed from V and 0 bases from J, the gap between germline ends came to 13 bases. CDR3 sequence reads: CASSLQGRTNYGYTF. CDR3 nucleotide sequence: TGTGCCAGCAGTCTACAGGGTAGAACTAACTATGGCTACACCTTC.

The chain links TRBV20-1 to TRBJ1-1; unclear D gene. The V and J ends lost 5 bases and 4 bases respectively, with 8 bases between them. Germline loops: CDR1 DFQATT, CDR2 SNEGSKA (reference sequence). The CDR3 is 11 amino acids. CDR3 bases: TGCAGTGCTGCACGGGGCACTGAAGCTTTCTTT. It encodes CSAARGTEAFF.

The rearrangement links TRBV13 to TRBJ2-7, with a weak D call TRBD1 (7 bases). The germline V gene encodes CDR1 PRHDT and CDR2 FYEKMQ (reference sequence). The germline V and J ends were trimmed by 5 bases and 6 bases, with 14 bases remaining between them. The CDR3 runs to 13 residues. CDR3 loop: CASSGGTAGEQYF. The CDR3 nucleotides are TGTGCCAGCAGCGGCGGGACAGCGGGCGAGCAGTACTTC. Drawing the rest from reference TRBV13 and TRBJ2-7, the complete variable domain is AAGVIQSPRHLIKEKRETATLKCYPIPRHDTVYWYQQGPGQDPQFLISFYEKMQSDKGSIPDRFSAQQFSDYHSELNMSSLELGDSALYFCASSGGTAGEQYFGPGTRLTVT.

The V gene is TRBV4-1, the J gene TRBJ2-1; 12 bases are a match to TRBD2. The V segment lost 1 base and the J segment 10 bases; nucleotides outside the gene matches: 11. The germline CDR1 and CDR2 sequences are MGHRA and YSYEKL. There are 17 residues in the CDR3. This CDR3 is CASSQVYLAGGPGEQFF. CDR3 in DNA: TGCGCCAGCAGCCAAGTCTATCTAGCGGGAGGGCCCGGGGAGCAGTTCTTC.

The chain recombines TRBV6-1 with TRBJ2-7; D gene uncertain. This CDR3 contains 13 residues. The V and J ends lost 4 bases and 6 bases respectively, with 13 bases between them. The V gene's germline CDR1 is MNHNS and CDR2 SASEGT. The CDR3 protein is CASSVIVLLEQYF. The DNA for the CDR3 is TGTGCCAGCAGTGTAATAGTTCTGCTCGAGCAGTACTTC.

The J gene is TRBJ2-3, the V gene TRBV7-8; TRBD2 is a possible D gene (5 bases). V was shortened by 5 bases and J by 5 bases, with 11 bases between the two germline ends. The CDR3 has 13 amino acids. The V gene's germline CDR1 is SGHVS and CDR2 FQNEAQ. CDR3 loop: CASSPGAVDTQYF. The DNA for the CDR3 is TGTGCCAGCAGCCCCGGAGCGGTAGATACGCAGTATTTT.

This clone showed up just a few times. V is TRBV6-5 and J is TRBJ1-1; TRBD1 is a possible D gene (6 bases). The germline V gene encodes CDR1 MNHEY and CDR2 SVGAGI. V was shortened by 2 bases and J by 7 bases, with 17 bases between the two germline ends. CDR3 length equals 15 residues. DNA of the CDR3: TGTGCCAGCAGTTACGCCCCGACAGGATTCCGTGAAGCTTTCTTT. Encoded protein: CASSYAPTGFREAFF.

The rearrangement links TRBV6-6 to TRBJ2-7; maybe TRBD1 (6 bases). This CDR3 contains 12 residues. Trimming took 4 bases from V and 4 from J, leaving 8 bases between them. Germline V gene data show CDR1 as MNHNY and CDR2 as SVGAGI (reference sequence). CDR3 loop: CASSWTEYEQYF. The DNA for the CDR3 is TGTGCCAGCAGTTGGACAGAATACGAGCAGTACTTC.

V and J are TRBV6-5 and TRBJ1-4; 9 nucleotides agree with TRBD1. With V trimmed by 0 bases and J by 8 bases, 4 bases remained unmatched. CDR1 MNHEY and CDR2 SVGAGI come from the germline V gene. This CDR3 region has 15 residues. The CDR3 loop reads CASSYSGQGGEKLFF. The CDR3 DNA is TGTGCCAGCAGTTACTCGGGACAGGGAGGAGAAAAACTGTTTTTT.

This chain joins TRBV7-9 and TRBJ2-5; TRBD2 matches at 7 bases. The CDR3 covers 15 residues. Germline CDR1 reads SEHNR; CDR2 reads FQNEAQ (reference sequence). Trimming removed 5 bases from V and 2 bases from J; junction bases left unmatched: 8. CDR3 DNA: TGTGCCAGCAGCCCTGGGGGGGGATGGCAAGAGACCCAGTACTTC. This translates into CASSPGGGWQETQYF.

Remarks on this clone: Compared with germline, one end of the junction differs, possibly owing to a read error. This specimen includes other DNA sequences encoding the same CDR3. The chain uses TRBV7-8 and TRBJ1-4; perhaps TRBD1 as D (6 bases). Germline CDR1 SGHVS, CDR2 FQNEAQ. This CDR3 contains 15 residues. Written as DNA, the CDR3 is TGCGCCAGCAGCTTGACAGGTGCAACTAATGAAAAACTGTTTTTT. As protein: CASSLTGATNEKLFF.

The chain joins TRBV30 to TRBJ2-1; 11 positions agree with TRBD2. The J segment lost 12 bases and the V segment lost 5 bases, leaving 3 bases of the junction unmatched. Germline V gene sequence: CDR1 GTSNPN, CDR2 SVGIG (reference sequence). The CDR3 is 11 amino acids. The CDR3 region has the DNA TGTGCCTGGGGCACTAGCGGGGGGCAGTTCTTC. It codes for CAWGTSGGQFF.

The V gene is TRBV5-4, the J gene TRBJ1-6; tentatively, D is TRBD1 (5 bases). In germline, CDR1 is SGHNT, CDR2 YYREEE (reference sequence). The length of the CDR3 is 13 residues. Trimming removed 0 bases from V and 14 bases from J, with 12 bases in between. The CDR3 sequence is CASSLAQGNALHF. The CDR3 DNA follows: TGTGCCAGCAGCTTGGCGCAGGGTAACGCCCTCCACTTT.

The CDR3 is CASSSGLASRTDTQYF. The CDR3 region has the DNA TGTGCCAGCAGTTCCGGACTAGCCAGTCGCACAGATACGCAGTATTTT. The genes are TRBV6-6 and TRBJ2-3; TRBD2 matches 8 bases. V was clipped by 4 bases and J by 1 base; unmatched bases: 7. The germline gives CDR1 MNHNY, CDR2 SVGAGI (reference sequence). CDR3 length: 16 residues.

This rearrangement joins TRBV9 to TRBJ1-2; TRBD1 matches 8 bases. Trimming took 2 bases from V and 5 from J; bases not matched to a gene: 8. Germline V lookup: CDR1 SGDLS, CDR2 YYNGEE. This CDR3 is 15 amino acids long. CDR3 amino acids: CASSVGGQAGYGYTF. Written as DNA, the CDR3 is TGTGCCAGCAGCGTCGGGGGACAGGCGGGTTATGGCTACACCTTC.

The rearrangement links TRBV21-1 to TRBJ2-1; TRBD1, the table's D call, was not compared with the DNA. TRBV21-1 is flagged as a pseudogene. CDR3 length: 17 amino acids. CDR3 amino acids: CASSSKWGGTGEGEQFF. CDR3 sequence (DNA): TGTGCCAGCAGCTCTAAGTGGGGGGGGACAGGGGAGGGTGAGCAGTTCTTC.

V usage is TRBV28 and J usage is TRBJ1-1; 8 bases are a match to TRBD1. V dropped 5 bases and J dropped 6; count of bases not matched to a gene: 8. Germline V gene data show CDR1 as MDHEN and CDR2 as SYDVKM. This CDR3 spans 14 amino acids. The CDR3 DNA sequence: TGTGCCAGCAGTCGTCCAGGGGGCCGGGCTGAAGCTTTCTTT. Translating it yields CASSRPGGRAEAFF.

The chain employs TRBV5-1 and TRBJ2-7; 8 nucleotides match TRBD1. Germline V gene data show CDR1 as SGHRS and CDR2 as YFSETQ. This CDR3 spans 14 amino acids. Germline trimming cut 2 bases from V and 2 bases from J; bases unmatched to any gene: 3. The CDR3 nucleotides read TGCGCCAGCAGCTTCGGGACAGGCACCTACGAGCAGTACTTC. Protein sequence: CASSFGTGTYEQYF.

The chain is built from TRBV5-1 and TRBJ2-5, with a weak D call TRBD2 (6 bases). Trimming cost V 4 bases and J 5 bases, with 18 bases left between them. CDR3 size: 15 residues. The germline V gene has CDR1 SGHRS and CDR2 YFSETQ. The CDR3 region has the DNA TGCGCCAGCAGCCCCCGGCGGGGCGCGAAGGAGACCCAGTACTTC. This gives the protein CASSPRRGAKETQYF. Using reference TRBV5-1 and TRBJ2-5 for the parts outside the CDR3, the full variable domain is KAGVTQTPRYLIKTRGQQVTLSCSPISGHRSVSWYQQTPGQGLQFLFEYFSETQRNKGNFPGRFSGRQFSNSRSEMNVSTLELGDSALYLCASSPRRGAKETQYFGPGTRLLVL.

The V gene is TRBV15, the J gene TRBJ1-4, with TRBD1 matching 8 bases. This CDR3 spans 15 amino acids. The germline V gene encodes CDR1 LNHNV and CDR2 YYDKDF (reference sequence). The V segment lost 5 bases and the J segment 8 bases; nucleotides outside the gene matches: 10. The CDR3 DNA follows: TGTGCCACCAGCCAGGGAGGACAGGGTAGAGAAAAACTGTTTTTT. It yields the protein CATSQGGQGREKLFF.

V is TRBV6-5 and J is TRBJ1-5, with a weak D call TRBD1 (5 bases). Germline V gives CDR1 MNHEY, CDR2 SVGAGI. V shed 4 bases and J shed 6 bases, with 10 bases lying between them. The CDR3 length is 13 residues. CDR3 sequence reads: CASSSRVAQPQHF. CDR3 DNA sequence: TGTGCCAGCAGTTCCAGGGTGGCTCAGCCCCAGCATTTT.